Shown below are 22 T cell receptor beta chains from a single sample sequenced in a study of cytomegalovirus exposure and HLA in healthy donors. Vbeta (60) and Jbeta (13) primers were used in the PCR. Some clones are missing from TCRdb's copy, which holds only in-frame ones; the method was immunoSEQ multiplex PCR. This listing includes 150,000 or so clones. The sample taken for sequencing was PBMCs. Receptors originate from an older woman in good health and CMV-seronegative.

CDR3 sequence reads: CASKPEGNTEAFF. For the CDR3, the DNA is TGTGCCAGCAAGCCAGAGGGGAACACTGAAGCTTTCTTT. J is TRBJ1-1 and V is TRBV2; D not resolved. V gave up 7 bases and J gave up 1 base, with 10 bases separating them. The CDR3 has 13 amino acids. In germline, CDR1 is SNHLY, CDR2 FYNNEI.

The chain recombines TRBV4-2 with TRBJ1-1; 7 nucleotides align to TRBD1. The CDR3 runs to 15 residues. V lost 3 bases, J lost 3 bases, and 7 bases stayed unmatched. Germline-derived CDR1 and CDR2 are LGHNA and YNFKEQ. CDR3 in amino acids: CASSHATGADTEAFF. DNA for the CDR3: TGTGCCAGCAGCCACGCCACAGGGGCGGACACTGAAGCTTTCTTT.

The chain joins TRBV6-5 to TRBJ2-5; 10 nucleotides match TRBD2. There are 14 residues in the CDR3. V was clipped by 6 bases and J by 5 bases; unmatched bases: 6. CDR1 MNHEY and CDR2 SVGAGI come from the germline V gene. CDR3 DNA: TGTGCCAGCAGCCCTAGCGGGAGCAGGGAGACCCAGTACTTC. Amino acid sequence: CASSPSGSRETQYF.

The rearrangement uses TRBV16 and TRBJ1-5; D not resolved. The CDR3 sequence is 15 residues long. Deletions cut 2 bases from V and 3 bases from J, with 11 bases between. Germline V gene lookup returns CDR1 KGHSY and CDR2 FQNENV. CDR3 in DNA: TGTGCCAGCAGCCAAGGGCAGCCCGACAATCAGCCCCAGCATTTT. Its translation: CASSQGQPDNQPQHF.

For the CDR3, the DNA is TGCGCCAGCAGCCAAGAAACCCCGGGACAAACGAGCTCTGGAAACACCATATATTTT. Encoded protein: CASSQETPGQTSSGNTIYF. The chain is built from TRBV4-3 and TRBJ2-2; weak D call: TRBD1 (6 bases). The J call may be faulty, since TRBJ1-3 better matches the DNA end. Germline V gives CDR1 LGHNA, CDR2 YSLEER. The CDR3 length is 19 residues.

The chain combines TRBV7-9 with TRBJ2-7; D is unclear. The CDR3 spans 12 residues. The germline CDR1 and CDR2 sequences are SEHNR and FQNEAQ (reference sequence). V dropped 5 bases and J dropped 5 bases, with 10 bases sitting between them. The CDR3 here is CASSPKRDEQYF. In DNA, the CDR3 is TGTGCCAGCAGCCCCAAGCGTGACGAGCAGTACTTC.

The chain combines TRBV4-1 with TRBJ1-1; D remains ambiguous. This CDR3 has 15 amino acids. CDR1 and CDR2 (germline): MGHRA, YSYEKL. Between the trimmed V and J ends, which lost 0 bases and 0 bases, there was a span of 8 bases. In DNA form, the CDR3 reads TGCGCCAGCAGCCAAGACAATTCCCTGAACACTGAAGCTTTCTTT. Translated: CASSQDNSLNTEAFF.

The chain recombines TRBV11-1 with TRBJ2-5; TRBD2 might be the D (5 bases). Germline CDR1 SGHAT, CDR2 FQDESV (reference sequence). The CDR3 runs 11 residues. V was shortened by 8 bases and J by 6 bases, with 10 bases between the two germline ends. CDR3 protein: CASAYGKTQYF. The CDR3, as DNA: TGTGCCAGCGCTTACGGGAAGACCCAGTACTTC. Drawing the rest from reference TRBV11-1 and TRBJ2-5, the complete variable domain is EAEVAQSPRYKITEKSQAVAFWCDPISGHATLYWYRQILGQGPELLVQFQDESVVDDSQLPKDRFSAERLKGVDSTLKIQPAELGDSAMYLCASAYGKTQYFGPGTRLLVL.

The chain combines TRBV7-8 with TRBJ2-7; the match to TRBD1 covers 7 bases. This CDR3 spans 14 amino acids. The trim removed 0 bases at V and 3 bases at J, leaving 2 bases unmatched. The germline V gene encodes CDR1 SGHVS and CDR2 FQNEAQ. CDR3 protein: CASSLAGQSYEQYF. CDR3 bases: TGTGCCAGCAGCTTAGCGGGACAGAGCTACGAGCAGTACTTC.

The chain uses TRBV30 and TRBJ1-2; no clear D gene. The germline V gene has CDR1 GTSNPN and CDR2 SVGIG (reference sequence). Trimming removed 1 base from V and 1 base from J, with 10 bases in between. The CDR3 has 14 residues. The CDR3 DNA is TGTGCCTGGAGTGCCAGGTCCGTTAACTATGGCTACACCTTC. Translated, it gives CAWSARSVNYGYTF.

V usage is TRBV11-3 and J usage is TRBJ2-2; 8 bases match TRBD2. The CDR3 is 15 residues long. The V gene's germline CDR1 is SGHNT and CDR2 YENEEA. With 5 bases clipped from V and 2 bases from J, the junction kept 4 bases outside the gene matches. As DNA, the CDR3 is TGTGCCAGCAGCCGGGGGGGATTCAACACCGGGGAGCTGTTTTTT. Translating gives CASSRGGFNTGELFF. Using reference TRBV11-3 and TRBJ2-2 for the parts outside the CDR3, the full variable domain is EAGVVQSPRYKIIEKKQPVAFWCNPISGHNTLYWYLQNLGQGPELLIRYENEEAVDDSQLPKDRFSAERLKGVDSTLKIQPAELGDSAVYLCASSRGGFNTGELFFGEGSRLTVL.

V and J are TRBV19 and TRBJ2-3, with D possibly TRBD1 on 6 matching bases. The CDR3 extends over 14 amino acids. Trimming shortened V by 5 bases and J by 7 bases, and 16 bases separated the two germline ends. Germline CDR1 is LNHDA and CDR2 is SQIVND (reference sequence). The CDR3 coding sequence is TGTGCCAGTAGTCTTGTTGGGACACCCAATACGCAGTATTTT. It codes for CASSLVGTPNTQYF.

This chain connects TRBV20-1 to TRBJ2-1; maybe TRBD1 (6 bases). The CDR3 runs to 11 residues. In germline, CDR1 is DFQATT, CDR2 SNEGSKA (reference sequence). V was cut by 3 bases and J by 14 bases, with 14 bases left in between. Written as DNA, the CDR3 is TGCAGTGCTAGCCGGACAGTGCTTGAGTTCTTC. It yields the protein CSASRTVLEFF.

The rearrangement joins TRBV5-1 to TRBJ2-7; D perhaps matches TRBD1 (5 bases). The CDR3 is 16 amino acids. Per germline, CDR1 SGHRS and CDR2 YFSETQ. V was trimmed by 5 bases and J by 0 bases, leaving 18 bases between them. The CDR3 region has the DNA TGCGCCAGCAGTTACTCTTGGGGCGAGAGCTCCTACGAGCAGTACTTC. Residues: CASSYSWGESSYEQYF.

The DNA for the CDR3 is TGTGCCAGCAGAGCAACAGGAATTCCTAATCAGCCCCAGCATTTT. Protein product: CASRATGIPNQPQHF. V is TRBV2 and J is TRBJ1-5, with D perhaps matching TRBD1 (5 bases). The V end was cut by 6 bases, the J end by 4 bases, with 16 bases between. CDR3 length: 15 amino acids. CDR1 is SNHLY and CDR2 is FYNNEI in the germline V gene.

The chain recombines TRBV7-9 with TRBJ2-7; D ambiguous. The CDR3 runs to 14 residues. Per germline, CDR1 SEHNR and CDR2 FQNEAQ (reference sequence). V dropped 1 base and J dropped 6 bases, with 13 bases sitting between them. The CDR3 sequence is CASSLELVRVEQYF. The CDR3 coding sequence is TGTGCCAGCAGCTTAGAGCTGGTTCGGGTCGAGCAGTACTTC.

Here the CDR3 DNA reads TGTGCCAGCAGCTCGGGACTAGCGGGAGCGAACCCCCGTGAGACCCAGTACTTC. Translation: CASSSGLAGANPRETQYF. This chain links TRBV5-4 with TRBJ2-5; the match to TRBD2 covers 14 bases. Germline V gene data show CDR1 as SGHNT and CDR2 as YYREEE (reference sequence). The CDR3 contains 18 residues. V lost 3 bases, J lost 5 bases, and 12 bases stayed unmatched.

The V and J genes are TRBV2 and TRBJ2-5, with TRBD1 as a possible D gene (6 bases). This CDR3 spans 12 amino acids. CDR1 SNHLY and CDR2 FYNNEI come from the germline V gene. With 7 bases removed from V and 9 bases from J, the gap between germline ends came to 15 bases. The CDR3 reads CASIPDSGAQYF. Here the CDR3 DNA reads TGTGCCAGCATTCCGGACAGTGGGGCCCAGTACTTC.

The chain uses TRBV4-1 and TRBJ2-7, with 9 bases matching TRBD2. From germline, CDR1 is MGHRA and CDR2 YSYEKL. Trimming removed 0 bases from V and 0 bases from J; junction bases left unmatched: 9. This CDR3 comprises 18 residues. The CDR3: CASSQDEASGVSSYEQYF. In DNA form, the CDR3 reads TGCGCCAGCAGCCAAGATGAGGCTAGCGGGGTGAGCTCCTACGAGCAGTACTTC.

The chain joins TRBV4-1 to TRBJ2-5, with TRBD2 matching over 9 bases. Germline assignment: CDR1 MGHRA and CDR2 YSYEKL. The CDR3 is made up of 16 amino acids. V was clipped by 2 bases and J by 1 base; unmatched bases: 5. The CDR3 coding sequence is TGCGCCAGCAGCCAAAGGCTAGCGGGGCTCCAAGAGACCCAGTACTTC. Its protein product is CASSQRLAGLQETQYF.

The chain has TRBV9 and TRBJ1-3, with D uncertain. Trimming cost V 0 bases and J 0 bases, with 7 bases left between them. This CDR3 is built from 15 residues. In germline, CDR1 is SGDLS, CDR2 YYNGEE. The CDR3 spells CASSVEGGSGNTIYF. For the CDR3, the DNA is TGTGCCAGCAGCGTAGAGGGAGGCTCTGGAAACACCATATATTTT.

The chain carries TRBV19 and TRBJ1-5; possible D gene TRBD1, 5 bases. Germline V gives CDR1 LNHDA, CDR2 SQIVND (reference sequence). This CDR3 spans 14 amino acids. Trimming took 5 bases from V and 2 from J, leaving 10 bases between them. In DNA form, the CDR3 reads TGTGCCAGTAGTGGGGGGAACGGCAATCAGCCCCAGCATTTT. It codes for CASSGGNGNQPQHF.